These 7 T cell receptor beta chains were sequenced from one sample in a study of T-cell memory formation after mild COVID-19. Using its own MiXCR run on the 5' RACE reads, TCRdb lists one record per CDR3 protein. The data show about 160,000 distinct CDR3 sequences, with about a third seen just once and 9.5% to 15% held by the top ten. The sequencing input was PBMCs or a T cell subset sorted from them (not recorded which). Receptor source: an adult woman who had mild COVID-19 (a few samples of this study predate the infection). Cell type and time point are not known.

The table lists this clonotype with many counts. This chain uses TRBV29-1 with TRBJ2-6; no definite D call. The CDR3 loop spans 13 amino acids. Germline V gives CDR1 SQVTM, CDR2 ANQGSEA. Trimming removed 4 bases from V and 2 bases from J, with 6 bases in between. CDR3 amino acids: CSVGVTGANVLTF. As DNA, the CDR3 is TGCAGCGTTGGCGTCACTGGGGCCAACGTCCTGACTTTC.

This clonotype has only a few counts. V gene TRBV7-2 combines with J gene TRBJ2-1; D unresolved. Looked up from germline, CDR1 is SGHTA and CDR2 is FQGNSA. The CDR3 covers 13 residues. Trimming pared 6 bases from V and 4 bases from J, leaving 10 bases between. CDR3 DNA sequence: TGTGCCAGCAGGTTGGACGGTTACAATGAGCAGTTCTTC. This sequence encodes CASRLDGYNEQFF.

The genes are TRBV11-3 and TRBJ2-5; D could derive from TRBD1 or TRBD2 (5 bases each). The CDR3 contains 12 residues. Trimming pared 10 bases from V and 0 bases from J, leaving 9 bases between. CDR1 and CDR2 (germline): SGHNT, YENEEA. The DNA of the CDR3 is TGTGCCATCGGGACCGACCAAGAGACCCAGTACTTC. Translated, it gives CAIGTDQETQYF.

The chain has TRBV20-1 and TRBJ2-5; D is unclear. CDR1 and CDR2 from the germline V gene are DFQATT and SNEGSKA (reference sequence). This CDR3 region has 15 residues. Trimming took off 3 bases at V and 2 bases at J, with 16 bases between the two ends. In DNA form, the CDR3 reads TGCAGTGCTAGCTCTCTGATATTGGGTCAAGAGACCCAGTACTTC. This gives the protein CSASSLILGQETQYF.

The chain employs TRBV9 and TRBJ2-3; 10 bases match TRBD2. The germline V gene encodes CDR1 SGDLS and CDR2 YYNGEE. V was pared by 3 bases and J by 5 bases, with 3 bases of the junction left unmatched. This CDR3 region has 14 residues. This CDR3 reads CASSAIAGGDTQYF. DNA of the CDR3: TGTGCCAGCAGCGCCATAGCGGGGGGAGATACGCAGTATTTT.

The rearrangement uses TRBV19 and TRBJ1-4; no firm D call. The ends were cut back, 6 bases at V and 6 bases at J, with 14 bases in the middle. Germline V gene data show CDR1 as LNHDA and CDR2 as SQIVND (reference sequence). The CDR3 extends over 14 amino acids. CDR3 region: CASSSGPWDEKLFF. Written as DNA, the CDR3 is TGTGCCAGTAGCTCCGGGCCCTGGGATGAAAAACTGTTTTTT.

The V and J genes are TRBV6-5 and TRBJ2-6; D is unclear. Trimming removed 5 bases at V and 1 base at J, with 9 bases between. The CDR3 totals 15 residues. In germline, CDR1 is MNHEY, CDR2 SVGAGI. The CDR3 protein is CASSISASGANVLTF. The CDR3 DNA is TGTGCCAGCAGTATCAGTGCATCTGGGGCCAACGTCCTGACTTTC.